The next 20 T cell receptor beta chains were all read from a single sample in a study of monozygotic twins with inflammatory bowel disease. TCRdb re-called the 5' RACE reads and shows each CDR3 protein once, DNA omitted. The sample holds 110,000 to 150,000 distinct CDR3 sequences. Material: blood. All receptors derive from a human donor with ulcerative colitis or Crohn's disease, or a healthy co-twin of an affected twin (not recorded which).

This CDR3 reads CASSSETTNYNEQFF. This chain links TRBV5-1 with TRBJ2-1; TCRdb designates TRBD1, a call that cannot be tested without DNA. Per the germline V gene, CDR1 is SGHRS and CDR2 is YFSETQ. The CDR3 length is 15 residues.

The chain uses TRBV6-2 or TRBV6-3 and TRBJ2-1; TCRdb outputs TRBD2, but without DNA this stays unchecked. The length of the CDR3 is 20 residues. Germline V gene lookup returns CDR1 MNHEY and CDR2 SVGEGT. The chain's CDR3 is CASSYTGLAGVGGVRNEQFF.

The chain employs TRBV30 and TRBJ1-5; TCRdb's assignment of TRBD1 cannot be checked, as there is no DNA. This CDR3 region has 14 residues. Per the germline V gene, CDR1 is GTSNPN and CDR2 is SVGIG (reference sequence). CDR3 in amino acids: CAWSAGQVNQPQHF. The full variable domain, in which reference TRBV30 and TRBJ1-5 provide the parts outside the CDR3, is SQTIHQWPATLVQPVGSPLSLECTVEGTSNPNLYWYRQAAGRGLQLLFYSVGIGQISSEVPQNLSASRPQDRQFILSSKKLLLSDSGFYLCAWSAGQVNQPQHFGDGTRLSIL.

The chain has TRBV7-2 and TRBJ2-3; there is no DNA to check the TCRdb D call of TRBD1. This CDR3 is built from 14 residues. Germline assignment: CDR1 SGHTA and CDR2 FQGNSA. The CDR3: CASRWGVGTDTQYF.

The V and J genes are TRBV5-1 and TRBJ2-1; TCRdb names TRBD2, which stays unverified in the absence of DNA. The CDR3 has 15 amino acids. The germline V gene encodes CDR1 SGHRS and CDR2 YFSETQ. CDR3 sequence reads: CASSIAGVAHNEQFF.

The J gene is TRBJ1-1, the V gene TRBV12-3 or TRBV12-4; lacking DNA, the TRBD1 call made by TCRdb goes unchecked. This CDR3 contains 15 residues. The CDR3 is CASSLEARGNAEAFF.

The genes are TRBV29-1 and TRBJ2-3; TCRdb's D call of TRBD2 is untestable without DNA. The CDR3 loop spans 17 amino acids. The germline gives CDR1 SQVTM, CDR2 ANQGSEA. CDR3 in amino acids: CSVSPNIAGVRGGTQYF.

The gene calls are TRBV2 and TRBJ2-7; the TRBD1 assignment by TCRdb is unverifiable without DNA. This CDR3 has 14 residues. Germline CDR1 and CDR2: SNHLY and FYNNEI. CDR3 protein: CASRTPLRGYEQYF.

The chain carries TRBV4-1 and TRBJ1-3. Germline lookup yields CDR1 MGHRA and CDR2 YSYEKL. The CDR3 loop spans 17 amino acids. The CDR3 sequence: CASSLLRRSLSGNTIYF.

The J gene is TRBJ2-3, the V gene TRBV2; the D call of TRBD2 rests on TCRdb alone, since no DNA is present to check it. This CDR3 is built from 15 residues. Looked up from germline, CDR1 is SNHLY and CDR2 is FYNNEI. CDR3 region: CASTVGLPRVDTQYF.

The chain recombines TRBV20-1 with TRBJ1-4. CDR1 DFQATT and CDR2 SNEGSKA come from the germline V gene (reference sequence). This CDR3 has 16 residues. CDR3 amino acids: CSARVSTPATNEKLFF.

The chain joins TRBV19 to TRBJ1-2; the TCRdb call, TRBD1, lacks DNA for checking. The CDR3 has 14 amino acids. Germline V gene data show CDR1 as LNHDA and CDR2 as SQIVND (reference sequence). This CDR3 reads CASSMAGTNYGYTF.

This CDR3 reads CASSLVPGEQFF. The rearrangement joins TRBV7-9 to TRBJ2-1. Germline V gives CDR1 SEHNR, CDR2 FQNEAQ (reference sequence). CDR3 length: 12 residues.

V usage is TRBV7-9 and J usage is TRBJ1-1; the D call from TCRdb, TRBD1, cannot be confirmed without DNA. The germline V gene has CDR1 SEHNR and CDR2 FQNEAQ (reference sequence). CDR3 size: 15 residues. CDR3 amino acids: CASSPLQGADTEAFF.

The genes are TRBV5-1 and TRBJ2-7; lacking DNA, the TRBD1 call made by TCRdb goes unchecked. Germline loops: CDR1 SGHRS, CDR2 YFSETQ. CDR3 size: 15 residues. The chain's CDR3 is CASSPQDRVDYEQYF.

V gene TRBV5-1 combines with J gene TRBJ1-4; lacking DNA, the TRBD1 call made by TCRdb goes unchecked. CDR1 is SGHRS and CDR2 is YFSETQ in the germline V gene. This CDR3 comprises 16 residues. CDR3 residues: CASSLGVDSLNEKLFF.

The chain couples TRBV6-2 or TRBV6-3 to TRBJ2-7; there is no DNA to check the TCRdb D call of TRBD1. The CDR3 loop spans 13 amino acids. The germline V gene encodes CDR1 MNHEY and CDR2 SVGEGT. The chain's CDR3 is CASSSNNWGEQYF.

The V gene is TRBV28, the J gene TRBJ2-3; the TCRdb call, TRBD1, lacks DNA for checking. The germline CDR1 and CDR2 sequences are MDHEN and SYDVKM. The CDR3 is 16 amino acids. CDR3 loop: CASSFPKGQVEDTQYF.

V is TRBV5-1 and J is TRBJ2-1; TCRdb selects TRBD2, and the lack of DNA leaves this call unchecked. CDR1 is SGHRS and CDR2 is YFSETQ in the germline V gene. CDR3 size: 16 residues. The CDR3: CASSAFTSGGNNEQFF.

V usage is TRBV10-2 and J usage is TRBJ2-1; TCRdb's D gene call, TRBD2, goes unchecked for lack of DNA. Germline lookup yields CDR1 WSHSY and CDR2 SAAADI. The CDR3 runs 17 residues. This CDR3 is CASSRGLAGVVYNEQFF.